This entry describes one TCR beta chain. In the authors' methods: Reference gene primers were amplified, and this amplification served to estimate nucleated cell counts. The assay was immunoSEQ multiplex PCR, and TCRdb's table has in-frame clones only and misses some. V, J and clone size reflect that table, while D and trimming were determined from the DNA. The sample holds 210,000 or so clones, about 90% seen once. These data are taken from a study of blood T cell repertoires in COVID-19. Overall study context: Acute-phase and convalescent COVID-19 samples originated in the United States, Italy and Spain.

Trimming left V 5 bases short and J 3 bases short, with 11 bases between. The CDR3 has 14 amino acids. Germline V gene sequence: CDR1 LNHDA, CDR2 SQIVND (reference sequence). The receptor was isolated from a man in his fifties with acute or convalescent COVID-19. The material sequenced was peripheral blood. The V call is TRBV19, the J call TRBJ1-5, with D maybe TRBD1 (6 bases). DNA of the CDR3: TGTGCCAGTAGTCCACGGGACATCAATCAGCCCCAGCATTTT. Protein: CASSPRDINQPQHF.